The 14 T cell receptor beta chains listed next were all sequenced from one sample in a study of T cells in Graves' hyperthyroidism and ophthalmopathy. From RNA transcripts, TCR beta CDR3 regions were amplified. An initial round of RT-PCR targeting the TCR CDR3 relied on the HTBI primer set. MiXCR, applied by TCRdb to the multiplex PCR reads, yields one record per CDR3 protein. The table has 560,000 or so distinct CDR3 sequences, 40% to 55% seen once. Sequenced sample: peripheral blood or thyroid tissue (not recorded which). These receptors were collected from a woman aged 18-29 years with Graves' hyperthyroidism.

This clonotype was seen at least ten times. CDR3 residues: CASSGGSSGNTIYF. The CDR3 DNA is TGTGCCAGCAGCGGTGGCAGCTCTGGAAACACCATATATTTT. The V gene is TRBV7-9, the J gene TRBJ1-3; D is unresolved. CDR3 length equals 14 residues. Germline CDR1 SEHNR, CDR2 FQNEAQ (reference sequence). Trimming stripped 5 bases from V and 0 bases from J, with 8 bases between.

The chain couples TRBV7-9 to TRBJ1-4; no clear D gene. CDR3 size: 15 residues. Germline CDR1 reads SEHNR; CDR2 reads FQNEAQ (reference sequence). The ends were cut back, 1 base at V and 6 bases at J, with 12 bases in the middle. CDR3 residues: CASSLVAGVDEKLFF. The CDR3 DNA follows: TGTGCCAGCAGCTTAGTAGCGGGAGTCGATGAAAAACTGTTTTTT.

The chain recombines TRBV20-1 with TRBJ2-5, with D unclear. The CDR3 consists of 12 residues. V was trimmed by 6 bases and J by 5 bases, leaving 13 bases between them. Germline V gene sequence: CDR1 DFQATT, CDR2 SNEGSKA (reference sequence). CDR3 loop: CSAPDFGETQYF. The CDR3 DNA follows: TGCAGTGCACCCGACTTTGGGGAGACCCAGTACTTC.

This clonotype was observed a handful of times. This sequence joins TRBV12-3 or TRBV12-4 and TRBJ2-7; perhaps TRBD2 as D (5 bases). The ends were cut back, 3 bases at V and 2 bases at J, with 8 bases in the middle. This CDR3 comprises 13 residues. CDR3 nucleotide sequence: TGTGCCAGCAGTTTTGGGAGCGCCTACGAGCAGTACTTC. Its protein product is CASSFGSAYEQYF.

This chain uses TRBV5-1 with TRBJ2-7, with D tentatively TRBD1 (5 bases). CDR3 length equals 15 residues. In germline, CDR1 is SGHRS, CDR2 YFSETQ. V was shortened by 0 bases and J by 0 bases, with 10 bases between the two germline ends. CDR3: CASSLGEQGSYEQYF. The CDR3 coding sequence is TGCGCCAGCAGCTTGGGTGAGCAGGGCTCCTACGAGCAGTACTTC.

As regards this clonotype: One end of the junction fails to match germline, which may point to a read error. The chain carries TRBV9 and TRBJ2-7, with a weak D call TRBD2 (6 bases). This CDR3 spans 14 amino acids. Germline loops: CDR1 SGDLS, CDR2 YYNGEE. CDR3 in amino acids: CASSTGTFSHEQYF. In DNA form, the CDR3 reads TGTGCCAGCAGCACCGGGACTTTCTCCCACGAGCAGTACTTC.

The sample holds a few counts of this clonotype. This CDR3 reads CASSSGTGVGEQYF. In DNA form, the CDR3 reads TGTGCCAGCAGCAGTGGGACAGGCGTTGGCGAGCAGTACTTC. V usage is TRBV6-2 or TRBV6-3 and J usage is TRBJ2-7, with TRBD1 matching 8 bases. Germline V gene lookup returns CDR1 MNHEY and CDR2 SVGEGT. This CDR3 comprises 14 residues. Unmatched junction bases numbered 10, after V lost 6 bases and J lost 6 bases.

This clonotype was found a few times. The gene calls are TRBV9 and TRBJ1-2, with D hard to call. This CDR3 spans 13 amino acids. CDR1 is SGDLS and CDR2 is YYNGEE in the germline V gene. The V end was cut by 0 bases, the J end by 2 bases, with 5 bases between. CDR3 coding DNA: TGTGCCAGCAGCGTAGCACAGAACTATGGCTACACCTTC. Translated, it gives CASSVAQNYGYTF.

The chain carries TRBV2 and TRBJ2-2, with a possible D match to TRBD2 (5 bases). Germline V gives CDR1 SNHLY, CDR2 FYNNEI. The CDR3 loop spans 14 amino acids. The V end lost 5 bases, the J end lost 5 bases, and 12 bases lay between the germline ends. The CDR3 DNA sequence: TGTGCCAGCAGTATCCGGGGTCGGACCGGGGAGCTGTTTTTT. Residues: CASSIRGRTGELFF.

There are many counts of this clonotype. The rearrangement links TRBV10-3 to TRBJ2-7; 7 bases fit TRBD2. Trimming cost V 3 bases and J 2 bases; bases outside gene matches: 7. The CDR3 has 15 amino acids. The V gene's germline CDR1 is ENHRY and CDR2 SYGVKD. The CDR3 coding sequence is TGTGCCATCAGTGACCCGACTAGCCGTACCTACGAGCAGTACTTC. Protein sequence: CAISDPTSRTYEQYF.

This clonotype was counted ten times or more. V usage is TRBV19 and J usage is TRBJ1-1; 8 bases match TRBD1. Germline CDR1 LNHDA, CDR2 SQIVND (reference sequence). The junction had 9 bases not matched to a gene; V was cut back by 6 bases and J by 6 bases. This CDR3 spans 14 amino acids. The CDR3 DNA is TGTGCCAGTAGACCTTGGACAGGGTGGCCTGAAGCTTTCTTT. This gives the protein CASRPWTGWPEAFF.

This rearrangement joins TRBV2 to TRBJ1-2; 10 bases agree with TRBD1. This CDR3 is 15 amino acids long. Looked up from germline, CDR1 is SNHLY and CDR2 is FYNNEI. V gave up 10 bases and J gave up 7 bases; unmatched junction bases: 15. CDR3 in amino acids: CAKDRGRLGRVGYTF. The CDR3 DNA sequence: TGTGCCAAAGACAGGGGGCGATTGGGACGTGTTGGCTACACCTTC.

In the case of this clonotype: Possible read error: a much larger clone is one base away. The chain couples TRBV24-1 to TRBJ2-7, with 9 bases matching TRBD1. The CDR3 spans 14 residues. Trimming cost V 5 bases and J 5 bases; bases outside gene matches: 6. Germline values: CDR1 KGHDR, CDR2 SFDVKD. DNA of the CDR3: TGTGCCACCAGTGCCGACAGGGGGAGAGACGAGCAGTACTTC. Translating gives CATSADRGRDEQYF.

Regarding this clonotype: Given a much more abundant clone one base away, this may be a read error. This chain connects TRBV20-1 to TRBJ2-5, with D possibly being TRBD1 (6 bases). With 0 bases removed from V and 9 bases from J, the gap between germline ends came to 11 bases. Per germline, CDR1 DFQATT and CDR2 SNEGSKA (reference sequence). The CDR3 covers 12 residues. DNA for the CDR3: TGCAGTGCTAGAGAAGGACAGTGGGCCCAGTACTTC. It specifies CSAREGQWAQYF.